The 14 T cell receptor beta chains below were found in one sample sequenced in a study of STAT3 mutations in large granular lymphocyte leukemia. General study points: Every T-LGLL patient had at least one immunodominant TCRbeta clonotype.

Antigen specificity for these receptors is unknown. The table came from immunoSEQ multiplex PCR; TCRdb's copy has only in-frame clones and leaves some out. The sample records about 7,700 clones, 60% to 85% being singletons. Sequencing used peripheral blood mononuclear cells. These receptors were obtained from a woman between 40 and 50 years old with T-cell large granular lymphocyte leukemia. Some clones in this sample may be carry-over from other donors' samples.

The CDR3 is CASSQAADEAFF. CDR3 sequence (DNA): TGCGCCAGCAGCCAAGCTGCTGATGAAGCTTTCTTT. The rearrangement uses TRBV4-1 and TRBJ1-1; D not certain. Trimming took 1 base from V and 7 from J, leaving 7 bases between them. The CDR3 has 12 residues. The germline V gene encodes CDR1 MGHRA and CDR2 YSYEKL.

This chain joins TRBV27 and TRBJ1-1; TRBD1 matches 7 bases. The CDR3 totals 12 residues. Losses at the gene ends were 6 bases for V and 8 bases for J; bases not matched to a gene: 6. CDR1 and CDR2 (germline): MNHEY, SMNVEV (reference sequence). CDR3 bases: TGTGCCAGCAGCGGGACAGCTACCGAAGCTTTCTTT. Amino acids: CASSGTATEAFF.

The CDR3 region has the DNA TGTGCCAGCAGATCCTTATGGGGCCCCAATCAGCCCCAGCATTTT. Its protein is CASRSLWGPNQPQHF. The chain joins TRBV27 to TRBJ1-5; maybe TRBD1 (5 bases). The CDR3 is 15 residues long. Trimming shortened V by 6 bases and J by 3 bases, and 15 bases separated the two germline ends. Germline loops: CDR1 MNHEY, CDR2 SMNVEV (reference sequence).

The DNA for the CDR3 is TGTGCCTGGAACAAAGCTAGCGGGGGCTACAATGAGCAGTTCTTC. As protein: CAWNKASGGYNEQFF. V is TRBV30 and J is TRBJ2-1; TRBD2 matches at 10 bases. CDR3 size: 15 residues. The germline V gene encodes CDR1 GTSNPN and CDR2 SVGIG (reference sequence). With V trimmed by 4 bases and J by 3 bases, 6 bases remained unmatched.

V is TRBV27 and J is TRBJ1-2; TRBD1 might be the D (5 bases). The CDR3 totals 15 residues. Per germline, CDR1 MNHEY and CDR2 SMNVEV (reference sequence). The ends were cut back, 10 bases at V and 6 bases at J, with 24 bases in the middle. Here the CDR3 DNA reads TGTGCCATCCGGGCCTCCGGGACGCCCGGCGATGGCTACACCTTC. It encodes CAIRASGTPGDGYTF.

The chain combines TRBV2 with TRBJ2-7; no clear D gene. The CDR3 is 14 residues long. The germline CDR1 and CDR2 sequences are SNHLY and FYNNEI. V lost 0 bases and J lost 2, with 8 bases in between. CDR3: CASSEALSAYEQYF. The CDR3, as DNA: TGTGCCAGCAGTGAAGCCTTGAGCGCCTACGAGCAGTACTTC.

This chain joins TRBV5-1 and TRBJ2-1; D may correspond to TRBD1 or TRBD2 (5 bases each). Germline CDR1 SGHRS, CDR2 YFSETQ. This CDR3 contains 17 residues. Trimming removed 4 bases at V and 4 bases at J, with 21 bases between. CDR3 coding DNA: TGCGCCAGCAGCGCAAGCCGGGACCGTCCGACTTACAATGAGCAGTTCTTC. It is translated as CASSASRDRPTYNEQFF.

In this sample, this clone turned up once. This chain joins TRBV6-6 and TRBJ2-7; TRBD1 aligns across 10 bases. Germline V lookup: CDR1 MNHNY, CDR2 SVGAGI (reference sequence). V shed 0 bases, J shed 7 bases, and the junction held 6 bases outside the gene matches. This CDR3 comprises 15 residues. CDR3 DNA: TGTGCCAGCAGTTACTCGAGACAGGGGGCCGATGAGCAGTACTTC. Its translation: CASSYSRQGADEQYF.

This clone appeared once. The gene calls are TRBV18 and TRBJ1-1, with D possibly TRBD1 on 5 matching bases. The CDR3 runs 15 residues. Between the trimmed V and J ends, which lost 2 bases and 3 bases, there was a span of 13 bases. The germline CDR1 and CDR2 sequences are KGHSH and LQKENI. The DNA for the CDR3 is TGTGCCAGCTCACCAATTCAGGGAGGGGACACTGAAGCTTTCTTT. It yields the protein CASSPIQGGDTEAFF. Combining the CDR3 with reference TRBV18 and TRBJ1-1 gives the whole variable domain NAGVMQNPRHLVRRRGQEARLRCSPMKGHSHVYWYRQLPEEGLKFMVYLQKENIIDESGMPKERFSAEFPKEGPSILRIQQVVRGDSAAYFCASSPIQGGDTEAFFGQGTRLTVV.

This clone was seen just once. The CDR3 DNA reads TGTGCCAGCAGTTACGGGTCAAGGAACACTGAAGCTTTCTTT. This codes for CASSYGSRNTEAFF. The chain couples TRBV6-6 to TRBJ1-1; D unresolved. Trimming removed 2 bases at V and 1 base at J, with 8 bases between. The CDR3 totals 14 residues. CDR1 and CDR2 from the germline V gene are MNHNY and SVGAGI (reference sequence).

CDR3 DNA: TGCGCCAGCAGCTCCCGGGATCCTACCTACGAGCAGTACTTC. This encodes CASSSRDPTYEQYF. The chain carries TRBV5-1 and TRBJ2-7, with D perhaps matching TRBD2 (5 bases). V was cut by 3 bases and J by 2 bases, with 12 bases left in between. The germline gives CDR1 SGHRS, CDR2 YFSETQ. The CDR3 has 14 amino acids. Drawing the rest from reference TRBV5-1 and TRBJ2-7, the complete variable domain is KAGVTQTPRYLIKTRGQQVTLSCSPISGHRSVSWYQQTPGQGLQFLFEYFSETQRNKGNFPGRFSGRQFSNSRSEMNVSTLELGDSALYLCASSSRDPTYEQYFGPGTRLTVT.

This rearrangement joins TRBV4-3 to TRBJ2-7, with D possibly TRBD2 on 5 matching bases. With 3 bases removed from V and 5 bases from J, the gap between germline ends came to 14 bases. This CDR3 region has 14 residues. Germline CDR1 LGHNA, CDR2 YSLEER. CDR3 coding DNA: TGCGCCAGCAGCCACGCGGGCCTGTCCCACGAGCAGTACTTC. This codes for CASSHAGLSHEQYF.

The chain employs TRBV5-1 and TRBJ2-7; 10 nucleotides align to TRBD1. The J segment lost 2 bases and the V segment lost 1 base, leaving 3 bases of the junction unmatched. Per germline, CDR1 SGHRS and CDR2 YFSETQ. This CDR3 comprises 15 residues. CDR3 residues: CASSLTGQGTYEQYF. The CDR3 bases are TGCGCCAGCAGCTTGACGGGACAGGGGACCTACGAGCAGTACTTC. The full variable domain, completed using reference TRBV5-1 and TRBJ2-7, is KAGVTQTPRYLIKTRGQQVTLSCSPISGHRSVSWYQQTPGQGLQFLFEYFSETQRNKGNFPGRFSGRQFSNSRSEMNVSTLELGDSALYLCASSLTGQGTYEQYFGPGTRLTVT.

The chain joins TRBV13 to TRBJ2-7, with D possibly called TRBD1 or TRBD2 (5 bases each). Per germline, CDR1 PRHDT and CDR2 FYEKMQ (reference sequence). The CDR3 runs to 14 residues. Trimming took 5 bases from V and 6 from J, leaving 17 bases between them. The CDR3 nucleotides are TGTGCCAGCAGCCCAAGCAGGGACCCGTCCGAGCAGTACTTC. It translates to CASSPSRDPSEQYF. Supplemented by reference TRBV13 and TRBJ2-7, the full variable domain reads AAGVIQSPRHLIKEKRETATLKCYPIPRHDTVYWYQQGPGQDPQFLISFYEKMQSDKGSIPDRFSAQQFSDYHSELNMSSLELGDSALYFCASSPSRDPSEQYFGPGTRLTVT.